This T cell receptor (beta chain) was retrieved from a study of OX40 agonist ivuxolimab in advanced cancers. Study context: Of the participants, 40% had some prior anti-PD-1, anti-PD-L1 or anti-CTLA-4 therapy, which was allowed.

Study results and limitations: Still undetermined is the antigen specificity of the expanded peripheral T cells.

The germline V gene encodes CDR1 SGHDT and CDR2 YYEEEE. This CDR3 has 17 residues. With V trimmed by 0 bases and J by 4 bases, 11 bases remained unmatched. Details on this clone: Its specificity is unknown.

Here immunoSEQ multiplex PCR was the method, and the copy in TCRdb shows in-frame clones only, minus some. The data contain over 80,000 clones, over 65% of them singletons. The TCR sequence derives from an adult with an advanced solid tumor such as melanoma, head and neck, liver or kidney cancer. This rearrangement joins TRBV5-6 to TRBJ1-2; TRBD1 matches 8 bases. The source was CD4+ or CD8+ T cells sorted from blood, collected in a trial of the OX40 agonist ivuxolimab. CDR3 nucleotides: TGTGCCAGCAGCTTGGGGTGGTATGGACAGGGATTCTATGGCTACACCTTC. Protein sequence: CASSLGWYGQGFYGYTF.